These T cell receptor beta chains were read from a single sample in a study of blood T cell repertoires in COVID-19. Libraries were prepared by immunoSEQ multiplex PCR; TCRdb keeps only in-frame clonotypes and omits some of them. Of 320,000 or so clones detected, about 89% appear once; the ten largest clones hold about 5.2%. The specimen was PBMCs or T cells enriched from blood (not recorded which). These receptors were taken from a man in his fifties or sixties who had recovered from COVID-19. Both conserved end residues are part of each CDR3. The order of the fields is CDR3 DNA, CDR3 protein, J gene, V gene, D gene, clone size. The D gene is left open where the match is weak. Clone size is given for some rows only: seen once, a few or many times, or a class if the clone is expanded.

cdr3_nt: TGTGCCAGCAGTTCACCGGGACTAGCGGGAGGAACGGGATTCTTC; cdr3_aa: CASSSPGLAGGTGFF; j_call: TRBJ2-1; v_call: TRBV28; d_call: TRBD2; clone_size: once
cdr3_nt: TGTGCCAGCAGTCTGGACTTCTCCGAGCAGTACTTC; cdr3_aa: CASSLDFSEQYF; j_call: TRBJ2-7; v_call: TRBV2; d_call: .; clone_size: .
cdr3_nt: TGTGCCTCAAACCAGGGACAGCGAAGCTTTGAGCAGTTCTTC; cdr3_aa: CASNQGQRSFEQFF; j_call: TRBJ2-1; v_call: TRBV19; d_call: TRBD1; clone_size: .
cdr3_nt: TGTGCCAGCCGGGCCTACGGACATTATCAGAGCTCCTATAATTCACCCCTCCACTTT; cdr3_aa: CASRAYGHYQSSYNSPLHF; j_call: TRBJ1-6; v_call: TRBV27; d_call: .; clone_size: .
cdr3_nt: TGTGCCAGCAGTTTATATAGGGGGGAGCAGTACTTC; cdr3_aa: CASSLYRGEQYF; j_call: TRBJ2-7; v_call: TRBV27; d_call: .; clone_size: once
cdr3_nt: TGTGCCAGCAGTCAACAGGGGGCGGGCTATGGCTACACCTTC; cdr3_aa: CASSQQGAGYGYTF; j_call: TRBJ1-2; v_call: TRBV2; d_call: TRBD1; clone_size: once
cdr3_nt: TGTGCCAGCAGTGTACCGACAGGGGGGGAGAACACTGAAGCTTTCTTT; cdr3_aa: CASSVPTGGENTEAFF; j_call: TRBJ1-1; v_call: TRBV6-1; d_call: TRBD1; clone_size: .
cdr3_nt: TGTGCCACCAGCCAGGGACTAGCGGGAGAGACGCAGTATTTT; cdr3_aa: CATSQGLAGETQYF; j_call: TRBJ2-3; v_call: TRBV15; d_call: TRBD2; clone_size: .
cdr3_nt: TGTGCCAGCAGCCTAACAGGGACACCGAACACCGGGGAGCTGTTTTTT; cdr3_aa: CASSLTGTPNTGELFF; j_call: TRBJ2-2; v_call: TRBV4-2; d_call: .; clone_size: .
cdr3_nt: TGTGCCAGCAGTACGAGGACAGAGAACTACGAGCAGTACTTC; cdr3_aa: CASSTRTENYEQYF; j_call: TRBJ2-7; v_call: TRBV2; d_call: .; clone_size: .
cdr3_nt: TGTGCCAGAAGCTTAAATTGTCAGGGTTGGGCAACTAATGAAAAACTGTTTTTT; cdr3_aa: CARSLNCQGWATNEKLFF; j_call: TRBJ1-4; v_call: TRBV5-3; d_call: .; clone_size: .
cdr3_nt: TGTGCCAGCAGCTTTAGGGGGTCGGGGGCTTTCTTT; cdr3_aa: CASSFRGSGAFF; j_call: TRBJ1-1; v_call: TRBV5-5; d_call: .; clone_size: .
cdr3_nt: TGTGCCAGCAGTGAAGGAGGGCCGACTCATTCACCCCTCCACTTT; cdr3_aa: CASSEGGPTHSPLHF; j_call: TRBJ1-6; v_call: TRBV25-1; d_call: .; clone_size: .
cdr3_nt: TGTGCCAGCAGCTGGATTCACCCGGGACAGATTTTCTCTGGAAACACCATATATTTT; cdr3_aa: CASSWIHPGQIFSGNTIYF; j_call: TRBJ1-3; v_call: TRBV3-1/TRBV3-2; d_call: TRBD1; clone_size: .
cdr3_nt: TGCGCCAGCAGCTTGCCCGGGTCGAACACCGGGGAGCTGTTTTTT; cdr3_aa: CASSLPGSNTGELFF; j_call: TRBJ2-2; v_call: TRBV5-1; d_call: .; clone_size: .
cdr3_nt: TGTGCCAGCATGCTCCCAGGGGGGCGCCGAGGCACTGGAAACACCATATATTTT; cdr3_aa: CASMLPGGRRGTGNTIYF; j_call: TRBJ1-3; v_call: TRBV28; d_call: TRBD1; clone_size: .
cdr3_nt: TGCGCCAGCAGCTTGGCCCGCGGGAAGAACACTGAAGCTTTCTTT; cdr3_aa: CASSLARGKNTEAFF; j_call: TRBJ1-1; v_call: TRBV5-1; d_call: .; clone_size: .
cdr3_nt: TGCAGCGTTGGAGGGACAGGGGAAAGGGGCCACACCTTC; cdr3_aa: CSVGGTGERGHTF; j_call: TRBJ1-2; v_call: TRBV29-1; d_call: TRBD1; clone_size: .
cdr3_nt: TGTGCCAGCAGCGTAGGGCCCAGCGGGCTTAGCACAGATACGCAGTATTTT; cdr3_aa: CASSVGPSGLSTDTQYF; j_call: TRBJ2-3; v_call: TRBV9; d_call: .; clone_size: .
cdr3_nt: TGTGCCAGCAGGGACCTCGGGACAGGAGTAGATACGCAGTATTTT; cdr3_aa: CASRDLGTGVDTQYF; j_call: TRBJ2-3; v_call: TRBV2; d_call: TRBD1; clone_size: once
cdr3_nt: TGCGCCAGCAGCTTGGACAGGGGGCGAACAGATACGCAGTATTTT; cdr3_aa: CASSLDRGRTDTQYF; j_call: TRBJ2-3; v_call: TRBV5-1; d_call: TRBD1; clone_size: .
cdr3_nt: TGTGCCAGCAGCTTGGGGAGCCCCTTCTCTGGAAACACCATATATTTT; cdr3_aa: CASSLGSPFSGNTIYF; j_call: TRBJ1-3; v_call: TRBV5-4; d_call: .; clone_size: .
cdr3_nt: TGTGCCAGCAGTTATGGCGGGGTTGGCAATCAGCCCCAGCATTTT; cdr3_aa: CASSYGGVGNQPQHF; j_call: TRBJ1-5; v_call: TRBV28; d_call: .; clone_size: few
cdr3_nt: TGTGCCAGCAGCCCGCGGTTTAACGATGAGCAGTTCTTC; cdr3_aa: CASSPRFNDEQFF; j_call: TRBJ2-1; v_call: TRBV7-3; d_call: .; clone_size: .
cdr3_nt: TGTGCCGTACAGGGTAATCAGCCCCAGCATTTT; cdr3_aa: CAVQGNQPQHF; j_call: TRBJ1-5; v_call: TRBV28; d_call: .; clone_size: .
cdr3_nt: TGTGCCAGTAGTATTTACTCTGGGGCCAACGTCCTGACTTTC; cdr3_aa: CASSIYSGANVLTF; j_call: TRBJ2-6; v_call: TRBV19; d_call: .; clone_size: .
cdr3_nt: TGTGCCAGCAGTGAAGTGGGGACAGATCAAGAGACCCAGTACTTC; cdr3_aa: CASSEVGTDQETQYF; j_call: TRBJ2-5; v_call: TRBV2; d_call: TRBD1; clone_size: once
cdr3_nt: TGTGCCAGCAGTCCCGGGACTAGCGGGAGCGGTCAGTACTTC; cdr3_aa: CASSPGTSGSGQYF; j_call: TRBJ2-7; v_call: TRBV2; d_call: TRBD2; clone_size: .
cdr3_nt: TGCGCCAGCAGCTTGTTCGCGGGGACAGGGCGAACCGGGGAGCTGTTTTTT; cdr3_aa: CASSLFAGTGRTGELFF; j_call: TRBJ2-2; v_call: TRBV5-1; d_call: TRBD1; clone_size: .
cdr3_nt: TGCGCCAGCAGGGGTGGGAGGGGTCCCCATCAGCCCCAGCATTTT; cdr3_aa: CASRGGRGPHQPQHF; j_call: TRBJ1-5; v_call: TRBV10-1; d_call: .; clone_size: .
cdr3_nt: TGTGCCAGCTCGCCCCTGGACAGGGGAGGTCGTTCACCCCTCCACTTT; cdr3_aa: CASSPLDRGGRSPLHF; j_call: TRBJ1-6; v_call: TRBV18; d_call: TRBD1; clone_size: .
cdr3_nt: TGTGCCAGCAGCCGAAGCGGGACCAGATGGGGGGACCAGTACTTC; cdr3_aa: CASSRSGTRWGDQYF; j_call: TRBJ2-5; v_call: TRBV28; d_call: TRBD2; clone_size: .
cdr3_nt: TGTGCCAGCAGACGGCCGGGACAGGGGAGTGATACGCAGTATTTT; cdr3_aa: CASRRPGQGSDTQYF; j_call: TRBJ2-3; v_call: TRBV7-2; d_call: TRBD1; clone_size: .
cdr3_nt: TGCGCCAGCAGCTCGCCTACCGGGACAGGGGGCGATGGCTACACCTTC; cdr3_aa: CASSSPTGTGGDGYTF; j_call: TRBJ1-2; v_call: TRBV5-1; d_call: TRBD1; clone_size: .
cdr3_nt: TGTGCCAGCTGTAACAGGGGCGATGAGCAGTTCTTC; cdr3_aa: CASCNRGDEQFF; j_call: TRBJ2-1; v_call: TRBV2; d_call: TRBD1; clone_size: .
cdr3_nt: TGTGCCAGCAGTTTAATTGGACAGGGGGCGAACACTGAAGCTTTCTTT; cdr3_aa: CASSLIGQGANTEAFF; j_call: TRBJ1-1; v_call: TRBV28; d_call: TRBD1; clone_size: .
cdr3_nt: TGTGCCAGCAGCTTAGGAAGAAATAGCGGCTATGAGCAGTTCTTC; cdr3_aa: CASSLGRNSGYEQFF; j_call: TRBJ2-1; v_call: TRBV7-6; d_call: .; clone_size: .
cdr3_nt: TGTGCCAGTAGTAATGACAGGGGGAGCTCCTACGAGCAGTACTTC; cdr3_aa: CASSNDRGSSYEQYF; j_call: TRBJ2-7; v_call: TRBV19; d_call: TRBD1; clone_size: .
cdr3_nt: TGTGCCAGTAGTATCGCCTTGACAGCAGATAATTCACCCCTCCACTTT; cdr3_aa: CASSIALTADNSPLHF; j_call: TRBJ1-6; v_call: TRBV19; d_call: .; clone_size: .
cdr3_nt: TGTGCCAGCAGTTTGACAGTCTATGGCTACACCTTC; cdr3_aa: CASSLTVYGYTF; j_call: TRBJ1-2; v_call: TRBV28; d_call: .; clone_size: .
cdr3_nt: TGTGCCAGCAGCGTAGACGAGGGTTCCTACGAGCAGTACTTC; cdr3_aa: CASSVDEGSYEQYF; j_call: TRBJ2-7; v_call: TRBV9; d_call: .; clone_size: .
cdr3_nt: TGTGCCAGCAGCCCGGGTCCCCTGGCCGGGGAGCTGTTTTTT; cdr3_aa: CASSPGPLAGELFF; j_call: TRBJ2-2; v_call: TRBV7-3; d_call: .; clone_size: few